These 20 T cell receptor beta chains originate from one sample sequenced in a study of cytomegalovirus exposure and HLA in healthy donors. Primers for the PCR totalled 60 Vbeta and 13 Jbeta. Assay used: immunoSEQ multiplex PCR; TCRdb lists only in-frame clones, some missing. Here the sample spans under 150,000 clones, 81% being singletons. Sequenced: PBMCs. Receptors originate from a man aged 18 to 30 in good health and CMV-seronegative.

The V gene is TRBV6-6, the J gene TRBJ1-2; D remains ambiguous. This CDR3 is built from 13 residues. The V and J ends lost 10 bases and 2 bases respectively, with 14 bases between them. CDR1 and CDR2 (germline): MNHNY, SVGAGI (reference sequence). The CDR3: CATLHGGNYGYTF. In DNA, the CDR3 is TGTGCCACCCTACACGGAGGGAACTATGGCTACACCTTC.

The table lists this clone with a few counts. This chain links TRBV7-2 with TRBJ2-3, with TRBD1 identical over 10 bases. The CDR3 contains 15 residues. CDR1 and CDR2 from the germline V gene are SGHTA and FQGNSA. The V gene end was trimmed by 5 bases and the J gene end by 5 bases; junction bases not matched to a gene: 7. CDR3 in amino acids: CASSVGQGGGDTQYF. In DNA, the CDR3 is TGTGCCAGCAGCGTCGGACAGGGGGGAGGAGATACGCAGTATTTT.

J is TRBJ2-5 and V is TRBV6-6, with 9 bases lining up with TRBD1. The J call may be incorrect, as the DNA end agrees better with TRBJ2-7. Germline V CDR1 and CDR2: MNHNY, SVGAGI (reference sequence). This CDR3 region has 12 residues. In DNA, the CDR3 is TGTGCCAGCAGTTGGACAGGGGACGAGCAGTACTTC. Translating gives CASSWTGDEQYF.

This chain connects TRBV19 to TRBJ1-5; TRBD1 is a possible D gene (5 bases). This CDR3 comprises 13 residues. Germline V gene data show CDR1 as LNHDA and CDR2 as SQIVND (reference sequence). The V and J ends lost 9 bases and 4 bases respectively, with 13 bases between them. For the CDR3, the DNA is TGTGCCAGCAGAGGCAGGGAAAATCAGCCCCAGCATTTT. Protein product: CASRGRENQPQHF.

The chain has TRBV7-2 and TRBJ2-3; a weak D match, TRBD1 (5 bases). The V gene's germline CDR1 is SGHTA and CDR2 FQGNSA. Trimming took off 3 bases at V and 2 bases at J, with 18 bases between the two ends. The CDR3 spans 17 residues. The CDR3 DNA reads TGTGCCAGCAGCTTTCGCTTTTCGAGACAGTACACAGATACGCAGTATTTT. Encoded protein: CASSFRFSRQYTDTQYF.

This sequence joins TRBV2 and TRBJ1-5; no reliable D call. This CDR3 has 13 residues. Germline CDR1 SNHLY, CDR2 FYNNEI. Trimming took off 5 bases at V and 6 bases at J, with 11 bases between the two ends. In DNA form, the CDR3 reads TGTGCCAGCAGTCCAGACGCAGGTCAGCCCCAGCATTTT. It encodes CASSPDAGQPQHF.

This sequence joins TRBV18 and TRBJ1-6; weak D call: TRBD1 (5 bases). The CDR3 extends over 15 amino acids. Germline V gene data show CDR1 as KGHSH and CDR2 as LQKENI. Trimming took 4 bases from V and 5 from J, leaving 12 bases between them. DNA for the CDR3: TGTGCCAGCTCACTGCAGGGCCAACATAATTCACCCCTCCACTTT. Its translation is CASSLQGQHNSPLHF.

CDR3 residues: CAATGSRLRGTFF. In nucleotides, the CDR3 is TGTGCCGCAACAGGTTCCCGACTTAGAGGAACTTTCTTT. The chain employs TRBV2 and TRBJ1-1; tentative D call: TRBD1 (5 bases). Trimming left V 11 bases short and J 12 bases short, with 25 bases between. The CDR3 sequence is 13 residues long. CDR1 is SNHLY and CDR2 is FYNNEI in the germline V gene.

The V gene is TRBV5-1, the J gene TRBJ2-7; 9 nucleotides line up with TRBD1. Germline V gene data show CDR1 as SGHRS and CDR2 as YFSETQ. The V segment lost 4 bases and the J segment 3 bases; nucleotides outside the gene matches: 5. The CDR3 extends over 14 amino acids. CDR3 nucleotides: TGCGCCAGCAGCCCCGGACAGGGGTTCTACGAGCAGTACTTC. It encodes CASSPGQGFYEQYF.

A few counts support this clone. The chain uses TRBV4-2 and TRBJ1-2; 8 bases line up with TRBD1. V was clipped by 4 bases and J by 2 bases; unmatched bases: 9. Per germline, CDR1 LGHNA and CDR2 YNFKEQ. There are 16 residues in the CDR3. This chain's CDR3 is CASSPQPGQGNYGYTF. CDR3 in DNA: TGTGCCAGCAGCCCACAACCTGGACAGGGCAACTATGGCTACACCTTC.

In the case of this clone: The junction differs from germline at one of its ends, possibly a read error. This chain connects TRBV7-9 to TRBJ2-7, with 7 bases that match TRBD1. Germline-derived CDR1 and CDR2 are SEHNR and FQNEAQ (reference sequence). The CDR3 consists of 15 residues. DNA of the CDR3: TGTTCCAGCAGCTTAGCGACAGGGTTGACCTACGAGCAGTACTTC. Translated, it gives CSSSLATGLTYEQYF. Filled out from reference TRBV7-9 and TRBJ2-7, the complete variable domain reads DTGVSQNPRHKITKRGQNVTFRCDPISEHNRLYWYRQTLGQGPEFLTYFQNEAQLEKSRLLSDRFSAERPKGSFSTLEIQRTEQGDSAMYLCSSSLATGLTYEQYFGPGTRLTVT.

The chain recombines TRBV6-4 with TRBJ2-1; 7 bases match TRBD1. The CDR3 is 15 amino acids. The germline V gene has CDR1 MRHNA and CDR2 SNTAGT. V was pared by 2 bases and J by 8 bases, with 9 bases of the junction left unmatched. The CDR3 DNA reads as TGTGCCAGCAGTGACCTAGGGGGCGGGTACGATGAGCAGTTCTTC. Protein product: CASSDLGGGYDEQFF.

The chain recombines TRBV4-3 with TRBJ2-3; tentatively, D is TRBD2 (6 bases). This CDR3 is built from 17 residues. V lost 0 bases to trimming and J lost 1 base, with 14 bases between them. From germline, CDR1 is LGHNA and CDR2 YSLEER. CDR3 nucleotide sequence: TGCGCCAGCAGCCAAGAAGGTGGCGGGGTGCGCACAGATACGCAGTATTTT. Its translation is CASSQEGGGVRTDTQYF.

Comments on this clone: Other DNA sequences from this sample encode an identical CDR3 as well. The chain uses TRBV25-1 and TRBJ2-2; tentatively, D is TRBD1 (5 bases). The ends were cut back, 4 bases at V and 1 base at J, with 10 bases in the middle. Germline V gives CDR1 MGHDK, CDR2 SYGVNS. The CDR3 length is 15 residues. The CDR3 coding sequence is TGTGCCAGCAGTGGGGGCAGACAGAACACCGGGGAGCTGTTTTTT. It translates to CASSGGRQNTGELFF.

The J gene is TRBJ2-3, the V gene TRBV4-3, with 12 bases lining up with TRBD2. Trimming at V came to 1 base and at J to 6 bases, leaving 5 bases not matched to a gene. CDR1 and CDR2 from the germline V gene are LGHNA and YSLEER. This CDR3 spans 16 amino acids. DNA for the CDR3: TGCGCCAGCAGCCAAGGCCCTAGCGGGGGGGCTGATACGCAGTATTTT. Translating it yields CASSQGPSGGADTQYF.

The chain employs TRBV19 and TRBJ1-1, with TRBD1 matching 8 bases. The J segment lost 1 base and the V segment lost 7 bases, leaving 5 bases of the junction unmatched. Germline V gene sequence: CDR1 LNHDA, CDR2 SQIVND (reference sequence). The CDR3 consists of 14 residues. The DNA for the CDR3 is TGTGCCAGTACCCTCGACAGGGGGAACACTGAAGCTTTCTTT. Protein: CASTLDRGNTEAFF.

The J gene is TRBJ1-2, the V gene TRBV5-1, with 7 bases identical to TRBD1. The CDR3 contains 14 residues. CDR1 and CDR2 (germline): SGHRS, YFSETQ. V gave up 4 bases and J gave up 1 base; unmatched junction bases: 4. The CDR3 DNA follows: TGCGCCAGCAGCGGGGGACAGAATAACTATGGCTACACCTTC. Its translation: CASSGGQNNYGYTF.

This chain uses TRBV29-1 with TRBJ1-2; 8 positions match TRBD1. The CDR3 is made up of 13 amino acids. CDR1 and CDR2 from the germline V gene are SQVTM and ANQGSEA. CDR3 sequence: CASETGEWNGYTF. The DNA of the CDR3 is TGCGCTTCTGAGACAGGGGAATGGAACGGCTACACCTTC.

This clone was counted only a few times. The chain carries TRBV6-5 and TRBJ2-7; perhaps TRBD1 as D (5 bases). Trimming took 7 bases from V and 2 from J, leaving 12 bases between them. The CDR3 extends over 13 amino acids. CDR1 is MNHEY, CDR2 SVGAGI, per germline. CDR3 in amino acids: CASTKGRAYEQYF. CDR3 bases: TGTGCCAGCACCAAAGGCAGGGCCTACGAGCAGTACTTC.

CDR3 DNA sequence: TGTGCCAGCGAGAGCTCGACTGACAGGGACAATGGCTACACCTTC. It specifies CASESSTDRDNGYTF. The gene calls are TRBV11-2 and TRBJ1-2, with 7 bases aligning to TRBD1. J gave up 6 bases and V 8 bases, and 15 bases lay outside the gene matches. The CDR3 is made up of 15 amino acids. Germline V gives CDR1 SGHAT, CDR2 FQNNGV.